The 16 T cell receptor beta chains below were found in one sample sequenced in a study of T cells after yellow fever vaccination. TCRdb reanalysed the 5' RACE reads using MiXCR and keeps one entry per CDR3 protein. The repertoire holds about 4,600 distinct CDR3 sequences, with about 4% as singletons. The sequences come from PBMCs, either bulk or a sorted T-cell subset (CD4+, CD8+, memory, or dextramer-sorted; not recorded which), collected 15 days after the yellow fever booster vaccination. These receptors were obtained from a man younger than 40 who received the YFV17D yellow fever vaccine.

By its share, this clonotype is medium-sized. The V and J genes are TRBV7-2 and TRBJ2-3; 9 nucleotides align to TRBD2. The CDR3 contains 15 residues. Trimming at V came to 4 bases and at J to 7 bases, leaving 9 bases not matched to a gene. Germline CDR1 reads SGHTA; CDR2 reads FQGNSA. CDR3 region: CASSSGLAGTNTQYF. The CDR3 DNA reads TGTGCCAGCAGCTCGGGTCTAGCGGGGACAAATACGCAGTATTTT.

This clonotype occurred many times. J is TRBJ2-1 and V is TRBV6-5, with D unresolved. This CDR3 comprises 13 residues. Germline CDR1 and CDR2: MNHEY and SVGAGI. Trimming stripped 8 bases from V and 7 bases from J, with 15 bases between. The CDR3 DNA follows: TGTGCCAGCCTGACTTATCTGGGAAATGAGCAGTTCTTC. Encoded protein: CASLTYLGNEQFF.

This clonotype was counted at least ten times. The V and J genes are TRBV30 and TRBJ1-1; D may be TRBD1 (6 bases). This CDR3 is 13 amino acids long. Germline CDR1 GTSNPN, CDR2 SVGIG (reference sequence). V lost 5 bases, J lost 2 bases, and 12 bases lay in between. CDR3 region: CAWLGTTNTEAFF. DNA of the CDR3: TGTGCCTGGCTCGGGACAACAAACACTGAAGCTTTCTTT.

This clonotype showed up many times. The chain is built from TRBV12-5 and TRBJ1-3; unclear D gene. Trimming took 3 bases from V and 1 from J, leaving 13 bases between them. The germline CDR1 and CDR2 sequences are LGHNT and FRNRAP. The CDR3 has 16 amino acids. The CDR3, as DNA: TGTGCTAGTGGTTTCGGGATGTGGGAATCTGGAAACACCATATATTTT. Encoded protein: CASGFGMWESGNTIYF.

There are many counts of this clonotype. The chain uses TRBV7-2 and TRBJ2-1; 10 bases line up with TRBD2. This CDR3 has 15 residues. Germline CDR1 SGHTA, CDR2 FQGNSA. V shed 3 bases, J shed 9 bases, and the junction held 8 bases outside the gene matches. In DNA form, the CDR3 reads TGTGCCAGCAGCTTCTCAGCGGGAGGGCAGGGTGAGCAGTTCTTC. Protein product: CASSFSAGGQGEQFF.

This clonotype rates as medium-sized. V gene TRBV5-1 combines with J gene TRBJ2-1; TRBD1 matches at 7 bases. Germline assignment: CDR1 SGHRS and CDR2 YFSETQ. V gave up 4 bases and J gave up 4 bases; unmatched junction bases: 8. The CDR3 length is 15 residues. CDR3 nucleotides: TGCGCCAGCAGCCCCGCCGGGACAGCATACAATGAGCAGTTCTTC. Residues: CASSPAGTAYNEQFF.

This clonotype was picked up many times. In DNA form, the CDR3 reads TGTGCCAGCAGCGGAGACAGGGGGCATCAGCCCCAGCATTTT. Translation gives CASSGDRGHQPQHF. The chain couples TRBV7-9 to TRBJ1-5; TRBD1 aligns across 10 bases. The CDR3 is 14 residues long. Trimming at V came to 5 bases and at J to 5 bases, leaving 3 bases not matched to a gene. Germline assignment: CDR1 SEHNR and CDR2 FQNEAQ (reference sequence).

This clonotype was detected many times. The rearrangement joins TRBV3-1 to TRBJ2-3; TRBD1 is a possible D gene (6 bases). Trimming removed 8 bases from V and 0 bases from J, with 15 bases in between. This CDR3 contains 15 residues. Germline assignment: CDR1 LGHDT and CDR2 YNNKEL (reference sequence). The CDR3 loop is CASGQVDSSTDTQYF. CDR3 sequence (DNA): TGTGCCAGCGGTCAAGTGGACAGTAGCACAGATACGCAGTATTTT.

This clonotype was recorded at least ten times. CDR3 in DNA: TGTGCCAGCTCGGGTAGGGGGCAGGGCAATGAGCAGTTCTTC. Its translation is CASSGRGQGNEQFF. The chain couples TRBV7-9 to TRBJ2-1, with 7 bases that match TRBD1. This CDR3 spans 14 amino acids. The V segment lost 8 bases and the J segment 6 bases; nucleotides outside the gene matches: 10. Germline CDR1 reads SEHNR; CDR2 reads FQNEAQ (reference sequence).

This clonotype was recorded many times. This chain links TRBV19 with TRBJ1-6, with 10 bases identical to TRBD1. Germline V gene sequence: CDR1 LNHDA, CDR2 SQIVND (reference sequence). The V and J ends lost 6 bases and 10 bases, in that order; junction bases with no gene match: 9. There are 15 residues in the CDR3. The CDR3 here is CASRGPGQGRSPLHF. The DNA of the CDR3 is TGTGCCAGTAGGGGGCCGGGACAGGGGCGATCACCCCTCCACTTT.

This clonotype has at least ten counts. This sequence joins TRBV18 and TRBJ1-1; a weak D match, TRBD1 (5 bases). V lost 6 bases, J lost 0 bases, and 23 bases lay in between. Germline lookup yields CDR1 KGHSH and CDR2 LQKENI. The CDR3 is made up of 18 amino acids. The CDR3 sequence is CASSESPGLYVMNTEAFF. The DNA of the CDR3 is TGTGCCAGCTCGGAAAGTCCAGGGTTATATGTTATGAACACTGAAGCTTTCTTT.

This clonotype was picked up many times. The chain carries TRBV7-6 and TRBJ2-7; 12 bases agree with TRBD1. Germline loops: CDR1 SGHVS, CDR2 FNYEAQ. CDR3 length equals 15 residues. The trim removed 4 bases at V and 6 bases at J, leaving 7 bases unmatched. In DNA, the CDR3 is TGTGCCAGCAGCTCAGCCGGGACAGGGGGCATCGAGCAGTACTTC. Its translation: CASSSAGTGGIEQYF.

This clonotype was counted many times. The chain employs TRBV20-1 and TRBJ1-2; tentatively, D is TRBD1 (5 bases). Trimming took off 6 bases at V and 8 bases at J, with 13 bases between the two ends. Germline V CDR1 and CDR2: DFQATT, SNEGSKA (reference sequence). The CDR3 is 11 residues long. The CDR3 region has the DNA TGCAGTGCCGTGGGGGGTTGGGGCTACACCTTC. Translation: CSAVGGWGYTF.

By sample fraction, this clonotype is medium-sized. The J gene is TRBJ2-1, the V gene TRBV15, with TRBD1 identical over 7 bases. CDR1 and CDR2 from the germline V gene are LNHNV and YYDKDF (reference sequence). The CDR3 sequence is 13 residues long. J was trimmed by 11 bases and V by 1 base; bases with no gene match: 5. Here the CDR3 DNA reads TGTGCCACCAGCAGAGCTCAGGGACAGAAGCAGTTCTTC. As protein: CATSRAQGQKQFF.

This clonotype was seen ten or more times. The rearrangement links TRBV10-1 to TRBJ2-5, with unresolved D. The CDR3 totals 15 residues. The germline V and J ends were trimmed by 0 bases and 9 bases, with 17 bases remaining between them. Germline CDR1 WNHNN, CDR2 SYGVQD (reference sequence). In DNA form, the CDR3 reads TGCGCCAGCAGTGAGTCCAGCACCGGCCGTGAGGCCCAGTACTTC. Its translation is CASSESSTGREAQYF.

This clonotype occurred many times. V is TRBV20-1 and J is TRBJ2-2; 11 nucleotides align to TRBD2. In germline, CDR1 is DFQATT, CDR2 SNEGSKA (reference sequence). The CDR3 sequence is 17 residues long. V shed 0 bases and J 0 bases; nucleotides not matched to a gene: 3. The CDR3 nucleotides are TGCAGTGCTAGAGATCCTAGCGGGAGGTCGAACACCGGGGAGCTGTTTTTT. It translates to CSARDPSGRSNTGELFF.